The 8 T cell receptor beta chains reported below all come from one sample, sequenced in a study of cytomegalovirus exposure and HLA in healthy donors. PCR used 60 Vbeta primers and 13 Jbeta primers. Here immunoSEQ multiplex PCR was the method, and the copy in TCRdb shows in-frame clones only, minus some. The sample has around 180,000 clones, 78% seen once. Sequencing was performed on PBMCs. The receptors were sampled from a woman between 25 and 40 years old in good health and CMV-seropositive.

This clone has a handful of counts. V usage is TRBV10-3 and J usage is TRBJ2-3, with D tentatively TRBD1 (5 bases). Trimming shortened V by 2 bases and J by 4 bases, and 13 bases separated the two germline ends. Germline loops: CDR1 ENHRY, CDR2 SYGVKD. There are 15 residues in the CDR3. CDR3 sequence: CAISEGRDASDTQYF. The CDR3 coding sequence is TGTGCCATCAGTGAGGGCAGGGATGCCTCAGATACGCAGTATTTT.

The genes are TRBV18 and TRBJ1-2, with 9 bases identical to TRBD1. Germline V CDR1 and CDR2: KGHSH, LQKENI. J gave up 0 bases and V 3 bases, and 2 bases lay outside the gene matches. This CDR3 region has 15 residues. CDR3 in amino acids: CASSPGQGTNYGYTF. The DNA of the CDR3 is TGTGCCAGCTCACCTGGACAGGGGACTAACTATGGCTACACCTTC.

This chain connects TRBV2 to TRBJ2-3; 9 bases map to TRBD2. The V gene's germline CDR1 is SNHLY and CDR2 FYNNEI. This CDR3 is 14 amino acids long. J gave up 7 bases and V 9 bases, and 11 bases lay outside the gene matches. CDR3 region: CARGGGLAKNTQYF. The CDR3 nucleotides are TGTGCCAGAGGGGGCGGACTAGCGAAAAATACGCAGTATTTT.

The V gene is TRBV28, the J gene TRBJ2-2; 7 bases line up with TRBD2. The germline gives CDR1 MDHEN, CDR2 SYDVKM. The CDR3 loop spans 14 amino acids. V gave up 7 bases and J gave up 4 bases; unmatched junction bases: 6. The CDR3 sequence: CASNTGRSTGELFF. The CDR3 bases are TGTGCCAGCAACACCGGGAGGAGCACCGGGGAGCTGTTTTTT.

V is TRBV5-1 and J is TRBJ1-2; D call uncertain. The V end was cut by 2 bases, the J end by 4 bases, with 12 bases between. Germline CDR1 and CDR2: SGHRS and YFSETQ. There are 14 residues in the CDR3. DNA for the CDR3: TGCGCCAGCAGCTTCGTCGGGGTGGGCTATGGCTACACCTTC. Protein sequence: CASSFVGVGYGYTF.

The V and J genes are TRBV10-3 and TRBJ2-7; 7 positions match TRBD1. The CDR3 has 15 amino acids. Germline V gene data show CDR1 as ENHRY and CDR2 as SYGVKD. V dropped 6 bases and J dropped 9; count of bases not matched to a gene: 17. CDR3 nucleotides: TGTGCCATCAGCCCAGGACAGGCTCAGATAAATAGGCAGTACTTC. It translates to CAISPGQAQINRQYF.

This clone is a singleton in its sample. The chain uses TRBV4-3 and TRBJ2-3; 15 bases are a match to TRBD2. The CDR3 spans 19 residues. The germline CDR1 and CDR2 sequences are LGHNA and YSLEER. The V gene end was trimmed by 1 base and the J gene end by 3 bases; junction bases not matched to a gene: 8. The CDR3: CASSQGASGTSGGTDTQYF. The CDR3 nucleotides read TGCGCCAGCAGCCAAGGGGCTTCCGGGACTAGCGGGGGGACAGATACGCAGTATTTT.

The chain carries TRBV5-4 and TRBJ2-5; 8 bases align to TRBD1. Germline V CDR1 and CDR2: SGHNT, YYREEE (reference sequence). The CDR3 is 15 amino acids. The J segment lost 5 bases and the V segment lost 4 bases, leaving 10 bases of the junction unmatched. In DNA, the CDR3 is TGTGCCAGCAGCGCCTTGGACAGGGCAGGGGAGACCCAGTACTTC. It encodes CASSALDRAGETQYF.